The clone carrying this T cell receptor (beta chain) appeared a few times. Antigen specificity is unknown. Sequencing input was equivalent genomic DNA from CVID and controls. Profiling relied on immunoSEQ multiplex PCR, and the TCRdb table lists in-frame clones only, not all of them. The counts give 15,000 to 20,000 clones, none of them seen only once; 14% is held by the top ten. This record belongs to a study of T cell clonality in common variable immunodeficiency. General study results and limits: Fewer deletions and N-nucleotide insertions were reportedly seen in common variable immunodeficiency TCR beta sequences.

Sequenced input: peripheral blood mononuclear cells. The sequence was obtained from a human donor with common variable immunodeficiency.

CDR3 DNA (partial): TGTGCCAGTAGGGACAGGGCTTGGAATGAG. Encoded protein: CASRDRAWNE. The whole CDR3 sequence reads CASRDRAWNEQFF. The V call is TRBV19, the J call TRBJ2-1, with TRBD1 identical over 8 bases. The sequenced fragment ends 3 residues before the CDR3 boundary, so the rest is inferred from the germline J gene. CDR1 and CDR2 (germline): LNHDA, SQIVND (reference sequence). Trimming took 6 bases from V and 7 from J; bases not matched to a gene: 5. The CDR3 has 13 residues.